Listed below are T cell receptor beta chains from one sample, sequenced in a study of T cell changes during pregnancy in multiple sclerosis. Produced via immunoSEQ multiplex PCR; TCRdb's table is partial and in-frame only. Among about 75,000 clones listed, 94% were seen once. The sample was CD4+ T cells from peripheral blood mononuclear cells, taken after pregnancy. The receptors were gathered from a female donor with multiple sclerosis, enrolled in a pregnancy study. The CDR3 runs from the conserved cysteine through the conserved F or W. A D gene is named only where the DNA matches it firmly. Where a row states a size, it is once, few, many or the class of an expanded clone; other rows omit it.

TRBJ2-4 TRBV4-1 . . CASSQLGGGLQGKNIQYF TGCGCCAGCAGCCAACTAGGGGGGGGATTACAGGGCAAAAACATTCAGTACTTC
TRBJ1-1 TRBV18 TRBD1 . CASSLAGGASNTEAFF TGTGCCAGCTCCCTCGCAGGGGGCGCTTCGAACACTGAAGCTTTCTTT
TRBJ2-5 TRBV10-3 TRBD2 . CAISESRGLAGETQYF TGTGCCATCAGTGAGTCCAGGGGACTAGCGGGAGAGACCCAGTACTTC
TRBJ1-3 TRBV28 TRBD1 . CASSRGQGSGNTIYF TGTGCCAGCAGCCGAGGACAGGGCTCTGGAAACACCATATATTTT
TRBJ1-5 TRBV18 . . CASSSGGEGMSNQPQHF TGTGCCAGCTCCTCGGGGGGGGAAGGTATGAGCAATCAGCCCCAGCATTTT
TRBJ2-2 TRBV14 . . CASSRGMITGELFF TGTGCCAGCAGCCGAGGGATGATCACCGGGGAGCTGTTTTTT
TRBJ2-3 TRBV11-2 . once CASSLDQATSTDTQYF TGTGCCAGCAGCTTAGATCAGGCAACCAGCACAGATACGCAGTATTTT
TRBJ2-6 TRBV9 TRBD1 . CASSTRQGAPSGANVLTF TGTGCCAGCAGCACCAGACAGGGGGCCCCCTCCGGGGCCAACGTCCTGACTTTC
TRBJ2-7 TRBV10-3 TRBD1 . CAISLNRDRLSYEQYF TGTGCCATCAGCTTAAACCGGGACAGGCTCTCCTACGAGCAGTACTTC
TRBJ2-6 TRBV5-4 . . CASSLVRGWSGANVLTF TGTGCCAGCAGCTTGGTCCGGGGTTGGTCTGGGGCCAACGTCCTGACTTTC
TRBJ2-1 TRBV28 TRBD2 . CASVQREGVAYNEQFF TGTGCCAGCGTACAGCGGGAGGGCGTAGCCTACAATGAGCAGTTCTTC
TRBJ1-2 TRBV19 . . CASSIGPGQLHGYTF TGTGCCAGTAGTATAGGCCCTGGACAGCTCCATGGCTACACCTTC
TRBJ2-3 TRBV7-2 TRBD1 . CASSLARTGRVPQYF TGTGCCAGCAGCCTAGCCCGGACAGGTCGAGTCCCGCAGTATTTT
TRBJ2-7 TRBV29-1 TRBD2 . CSVGGLAGGYEQYF TGCAGCGTTGGTGGACTAGCGGGAGGGTACGAGCAGTACTTC
TRBJ1-2 TRBV5-1 . . CASSRIPGLTNGYGYTF TGCGCCAGCAGCAGAATACCGGGACTGACTAACGGCTATGGCTACACCTTC
TRBJ2-5 TRBV4-1 TRBD1 . CASSQDGTGGTETQYF TGCGCCAGCAGCCAAGATGGAACAGGGGGTACGGAGACCCAGTACTTC
TRBJ1-1 TRBV5-4 . . CASSLGTRPVNTEAFF TGTGCCAGCAGCTTGGGGACACGCCCAGTCAACACTGAAGCTTTCTTT
TRBJ2-7 TRBV14 . . CASSQGRTVEGLEQYF TGTGCCAGCAGCCAAGGCCGGACGGTCGAGGGACTCGAGCAGTACTTC
TRBJ1-1 TRBV5-1 TRBD1 . CASSLGGTGSNTEAFF TGCGCCAGCAGCTTGGGGGGGACAGGTTCGAACACTGAAGCTTTCTTT
TRBJ1-4 TRBV2 . . CASRTGSNEKLFF TGTGCCAGCAGGACAGGTAGCAATGAAAAACTGTTTTTT
TRBJ1-5 TRBV19 TRBD1 . CASSPGQGGYQPQHF TGTGCCAGTTCTCCCGGACAGGGAGGGTATCAGCCCCAGCATTTT
TRBJ2-3 TRBV9 TRBD1 . CASSPRQGRTDTQYF TGTGCCAGCAGCCCCAGACAGGGACGCACAGATACGCAGTATTTT
TRBJ1-1 TRBV6-1 TRBD1 . CASSARDSTEAFF TGTGCCAGCAGCGCCCGGGACAGCACTGAAGCTTTCTTT
TRBJ2-1 TRBV2 TRBD2 . CASSSTRGLAGAGNEQFF TGTGCCAGCAGCAGTACTCGGGGACTAGCGGGAGCGGGCAATGAGCAGTTCTTC
TRBJ2-1 TRBV6-5 . . CASSYSAGRLGNEQFF TGTGCCAGCAGTTACTCTGCGGGACGTCTGGGCAATGAGCAGTTCTTC
TRBJ1-2 TRBV4-3 . once CASSGQVGFESNYGYTF TGCGCCAGCAGCGGACAAGTGGGGTTCGAATCTAACTATGGCTACACCTTC
TRBJ1-2 TRBV27 . . CASSFRGQHGYTF TGTGCCAGCAGTTTCCGAGGACAGCATGGCTACACCTTC
TRBJ2-1 TRBV19 . . CATRTGSSYNEQFF TGTGCCACCCGAACAGGGAGCTCCTACAATGAGCAGTTCTTC
TRBJ1-5 TRBV6-5 . . CASSYSSRNQPQHF TGTGCCAGCAGTTACTCGAGCAGGAATCAGCCCCAGCATTTT
TRBJ2-1 TRBV9 TRBD2 . CASSVELAGADNEQFF TGTGCCAGCAGCGTGGAACTAGCGGGAGCAGACAATGAGCAGTTCTTC
TRBJ2-5 TRBV7-8 TRBD2 . CASFLARGLATPAETQYF TGTGCCAGCTTCTTGGCGAGGGGACTAGCAACCCCTGCAGAGACCCAGTACTTC
TRBJ1-6 TRBV19 . . CASSPREGSPLHF TGTGCCAGTAGTCCCAGGGAGGGTTCACCCCTCCACTTT
TRBJ2-3 TRBV5-1 . . CASSLEGVKGSTDTQYF TGCGCCAGCAGCTTGGAGGGTGTTAAGGGGAGCACAGATACGCAGTATTTT
TRBJ1-1 TRBV7-2 . . CASSYRWKGTEAFF TGTGCCAGCAGCTACCGATGGAAGGGGACTGAAGCTTTCTTT
TRBJ1-5 TRBV7-2 . . CASSLRGNSNQPQHF TGTGCCAGCAGCTTAAGGGGAAATAGCAATCAGCCCCAGCATTTT
TRBJ1-5 TRBV6-1 TRBD1 once CASSTGQGTQPQHF TGTGCCAGCAGTACGGGACAGGGCACTCAGCCCCAGCATTTT
TRBJ1-5 TRBV2 . . CASTGINQPQHF TGTGCCAGTACAGGGATCAATCAGCCCCAGCATTTT
TRBJ2-7 TRBV28 TRBD1 . CASSLQDRGPYEQYF TGTGCCAGCAGTCTGCAGGACAGGGGACCCTACGAGCAGTACTTC
TRBJ2-5 TRBV19 . . CASSTQRVGTQYF TGTGCCAGTAGTACCCAGCGGGTAGGGACCCAGTACTTC
TRBJ1-1 TRBV2 . . CASRPLQGNTEAFF TGTGCCAGCAGACCTCTCCAGGGGAACACTGAAGCTTTCTTT
TRBJ1-1 TRBV7-2 TRBD1 . CASSLGGDRVKTEAFF TGTGCCAGCAGCTTAGGAGGGGACAGGGTGAAAACTGAAGCTTTCTTT
TRBJ2-1 TRBV19 . . CASSRGVPPLNNEQFF TGTGCCAGTAGTAGGGGGGTCCCTCCCCTCAACAATGAGCAGTTCTTC
TRBJ1-5 TRBV19 TRBD1 . CASSIDRQGDQPQHF TGTGCCAGTAGTATAGATCGACAGGGAGATCAGCCCCAGCATTTT
TRBJ2-1 TRBV7-8 . . CASSLVHGEQFF TGTGCCAGCAGCTTAGTCCACGGTGAGCAGTTCTTC
TRBJ2-2 TRBV5-4 TRBD2 . CASSLGLAGVFGELFF TGTGCCAGCAGCTTGGGACTAGCGGGAGTGTTCGGGGAGCTGTTTTTT
TRBJ1-1 TRBV7-8 . . CASSFDKSGNTEAFF TGTGCCAGCAGCTTTGACAAGTCCGGGAACACTGAAGCTTTCTTT
TRBJ2-7 TRBV18 TRBD2 . CASSPYSGRASEQYF TGTGCCAGCTCACCGTATAGCGGGAGGGCCAGCGAGCAGTACTTC
TRBJ2-1 TRBV5-3 . . CARSHLFRDFYNEQFF TGTGCCAGAAGCCATCTCTTCAGGGATTTCTACAATGAGCAGTTCTTC
TRBJ1-1 TRBV13 TRBD1 once CASSTGQGSSEAFF TGTGCCAGCAGCACTGGACAGGGTAGCTCTGAAGCTTTCTTT
TRBJ2-3 TRBV9 . . CASSVVLDRSTDTQYF TGTGCCAGCAGCGTAGTATTGGACAGAAGCACAGATACGCAGTATTTT
TRBJ1-4 TRBV20-1 TRBD1 once CSAPGTVKLFF TGCAGTGCTCCCGGGACAGTGAAACTGTTTTTT